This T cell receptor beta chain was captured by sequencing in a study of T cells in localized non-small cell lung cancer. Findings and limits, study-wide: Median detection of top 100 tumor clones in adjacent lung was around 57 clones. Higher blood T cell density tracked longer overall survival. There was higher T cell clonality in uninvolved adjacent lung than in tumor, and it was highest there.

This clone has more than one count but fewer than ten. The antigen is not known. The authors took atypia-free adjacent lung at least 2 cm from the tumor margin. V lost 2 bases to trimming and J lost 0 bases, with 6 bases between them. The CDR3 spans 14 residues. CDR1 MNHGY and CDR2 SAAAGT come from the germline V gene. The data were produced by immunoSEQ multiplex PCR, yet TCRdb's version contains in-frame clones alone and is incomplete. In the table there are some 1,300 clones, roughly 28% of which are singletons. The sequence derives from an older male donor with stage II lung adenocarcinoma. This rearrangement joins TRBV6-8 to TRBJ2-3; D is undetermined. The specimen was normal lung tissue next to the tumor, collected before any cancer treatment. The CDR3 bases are TGTGCCAGCAGTTACAAGACTAGCACAGATACGCAGTATTTT. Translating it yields CASSYKTSTDTQYF.